Listed below are T cell receptor beta chains from one sample, sequenced in a study of T cell repertoires in aging, cancer and after chemotherapy. TCRdb processed the multiplex PCR reads anew with MiXCR; each CDR3 protein has one entry. The sample carries 1,500 to 2,000 distinct CDR3 sequences, approximately 15% recorded once. The sequenced material came from blood. The receptors originated from a human donor with a solid tumor. Both conserved end residues are part of each CDR3. Each record gives: clone size, D gene, V gene, J gene, CDR3 DNA, CDR3 protein. D genes are given only for firm matches. Clone size is shown for a subset of rows, as once, few, many or a class of expanded clone.

medium-sized	TRBD1	TRBV12-3/TRBV12-4	TRBJ1-1	TGTGCCAGCAGTTTGGCAGGGGGGAACACTGAAGCTTTCTTT	CASSLAGGNTEAFF
-	-	TRBV28	TRBJ2-7	TGTGCCAGCAGTAACCCCCTCGGGGCGGGGAGTGGGGAGAAGCAGTACTTC	CASSNPLGAGSGEKQYF
large	TRBD2	TRBV19	TRBJ2-1	TGTGCCAGTAGTATAGGACTAGCGGGAAATGAGCAGTTCTTC	CASSIGLAGNEQFF
medium-sized	-	TRBV19	TRBJ1-1	TGTGCCAGTAGTTTGGGCGGGGATTCAGGAGGAGCTTTCTTT	CASSLGGDSGGAFF
medium-sized	TRBD2	TRBV6-2/TRBV6-3	TRBJ2-1	TGTGCCAGCAGTTACTCGAGTATACCTAGCGGGAGTAATGAGCAGTTCTTC	CASSYSSIPSGSNEQFF
medium-sized	-	TRBV25-1	TRBJ1-2	TGTGCCAGCTCCTCCTTAAGCGGTGGCTACACCTTC	CASSSLSGGYTF
few	-	TRBV25-1	TRBJ1-2	TGTGCCAGCAAGTTCCCAGGGAATGGCTACACCTTC	CASKFPGNGYTF
large	-	TRBV19	TRBJ2-7	TGTGCCAGTAGTATGTTCGGTTTGGGCGAGCAGTACTTC	CASSMFGLGEQYF
-	-	TRBV24-1	TRBJ2-1	TGTGCCACCAGTGATTTGTCAGGGGGAGGCTACAATGAGCAGTTCTTC	CATSDLSGGGYNEQFF
medium-sized	-	TRBV19	TRBJ1-2	TGTGCCAGTACCAAGGACCAGGGGCCTGGGGGCTACACCTTC	CASTKDQGPGGYTF
medium-sized	TRBD1	TRBV20-1	TRBJ1-3	TGCAGTGCTCCCAAGGGACAGGGAGGAAACACCATATATTTT	CSAPKGQGGNTIYF
large	-	TRBV6-4	TRBJ2-2	TGTGCCAGCAGTGACACTAGCACCGGGGAGCTGTTTTTT	CASSDTSTGELFF
medium-sized	-	TRBV7-2	TRBJ1-3	TGTGCCAGCAGCTTAGGTGAGGGACTGGACACCATATATTTT	CASSLGEGLDTIYF
medium-sized	TRBD1	TRBV5-6	TRBJ1-2	TGTAGGGCAGGGGGGGGCTACACCTTC	CRAGGGYTF
few	-	TRBV13	TRBJ2-5	TGTGCCAGCAGCTTAGGGGTTCAGGGAGAGACCCAGTACTTC	CASSLGVQGETQYF
medium-sized	TRBD1	TRBV5-6	TRBJ1-4	TGTGCCAGCAGCTTGGTGGGGACAGGAAAAGGGAATGAAAAACTGTTTTTT	CASSLVGTGKGNEKLFF
-	TRBD2	TRBV10-2	TRBJ2-5	TGCGCCAGCAATGGGCGGGGGGGCAGGGAGACCCAGTACTTC	CASNGRGGRETQYF
few	-	TRBV5-6	TRBJ2-7	TGTGCCAGCCGGGACAATGATCCATACGAGCAGTACTTC	CASRDNDPYEQYF
-	-	TRBV28	TRBJ2-2	TGTGCCAGCAGTTCGGTGAACACCGGGGAGCTGTTTTTT	CASSSVNTGELFF
medium-sized	TRBD1	TRBV6-5	TRBJ1-5	TGTGCCAGCAGCACCGACAGGGTTCACCAGCCCCAGCATTTT	CASSTDRVHQPQHF
few	-	TRBV28	TRBJ2-5	TGTGCCAGCACGCCGGGGGAAGAGACCCAGTACTTC	CASTPGEETQYF
few	-	TRBV5-1	TRBJ1-2	TGCGCCAGCAGCGCGGGTGACGGCTACACCTTC	CASSAGDGYTF
medium-sized	-	TRBV6-2/TRBV6-3	TRBJ2-3	TGTGCCAGCGGGGACACAGATACGCAGTATTTT	CASGDTDTQYF
large	-	TRBV19	TRBJ2-7	TGTGCCAGTAGTATCGTTCGGGGAGGAGTCTCCTACGAGCAGTACTTC	CASSIVRGGVSYEQYF
-	TRBD2	TRBV4-2	TRBJ2-5	TGTGCCAGCAGCCAAGAAGGACTAGCGGGAGGGCAAGAGACCCAGTACTTC	CASSQEGLAGGQETQYF
medium-sized	-	TRBV27	TRBJ1-2	TGTGCCAGCAGTTTATCTCAGGATATCTATGGCTACACCTTC	CASSLSQDIYGYTF
medium-sized	TRBD1	TRBV27	TRBJ2-2	TGTGCCAGCAGTTTCTCGCCGGGACAGGGGCCCGGGGAGCTGTTTTTT	CASSFSPGQGPGELFF
-	-	TRBV19	TRBJ1-1	TGTGCCAGTAGCCGAACTGGGACGGGTATAATGAACACTGAAGCTTTCTTT	CASSRTGTGIMNTEAFF
few	-	TRBV14	TRBJ2-7	TGTGCCAGCAGCCAAGATTTAAGGGACGAGCAGTACTTC	CASSQDLRDEQYF
medium-sized	-	TRBV7-6	TRBJ2-2	TGTGCCAGCAGTCCTACGGGGCCTGTTCTTAGCGGGGAGCTGTTTTTT	CASSPTGPVLSGELFF
-	-	TRBV6-4	TRBJ2-2	TGTGCCAGCAGTGAGGACAACACCGGGGAGCTGTTTTTT	CASSEDNTGELFF
large	-	TRBV29-1	TRBJ2-2	TGCAGCGTCCAACAGGGAGGGGGATCCACCGGGGAGCTGTTTTTT	CSVQQGGGSTGELFF
few	-	TRBV5-4	TRBJ1-2	TGTGCCAGCAGCTTGGCCGGTAGGGCTAGTGGCTACACCTTC	CASSLAGRASGYTF
few	-	TRBV19	TRBJ2-4	TGTGCCAGTAGTCCCGGACATGCCGGACCCCTAGCCAAAAACATTCAGTACTTC	CASSPGHAGPLAKNIQYF
large	TRBD1	TRBV27	TRBJ2-1	TGTGCCAGCAGTATCCGGGACAGGGACAATGAGCAGTTCTTC	CASSIRDRDNEQFF
-	TRBD1	TRBV18	TRBJ1-1	TGTGCCAGCTCACCGGGACAGAGAGGGGAAGCTTTCTTT	CASSPGQRGEAFF
-	-	TRBV28	TRBJ2-7	TGTGCCAGCAGTTTTTTCGGGGAGCAGTACTTC	CASSFFGEQYF
-	-	TRBV2	TRBJ1-5	TGTGCCACCAAACAAATCGATGGCAATCAGCCCCAGCATTTT	CATKQIDGNQPQHF
-	-	TRBV5-1	TRBJ2-7	TGCGACAGCAGCTCCCGAGACAGGGAGGTGGACGAGCAGTACTTC	CDSSSRDREVDEQYF
large	-	TRBV30	TRBJ1-3	TGTGCCCTGGCCGGCAGGGATGGAAACACCATATATTTT	CALAGRDGNTIYF